The 10 T cell receptor beta chains reported below all come from one sample, sequenced in a study of graft-versus-host responses after intestinal transplantation. Their antigens are not known. TCRdb's table, derived via immunoSEQ multiplex PCR, lists solely in-frame clones and lacks some. The data contain 85,000 to 90,000 clones, approximately 90% of them singletons. This sample comprised unstimulated CD4+ T cells sorted from spleen or lymph node cells, obtained before transplant. These receptors came from a human donor who was the organ donor for an intestinal transplant.

The chain combines TRBV11-2 with TRBJ2-3; TRBD2 is a possible D gene (5 bases). In germline, CDR1 is SGHAT, CDR2 FQNNGV. The CDR3 extends over 13 amino acids. Trimming pared 3 bases from V and 3 bases from J, leaving 7 bases between. The DNA of the CDR3 is TGTGCCAGCAGCTTTTCGGGGACAGATACGCAGTATTTT. Translating it yields CASSFSGTDTQYF.

The chain carries TRBV20-1 and TRBJ2-7; D is unresolved. V was pared by 5 bases and J by 2 bases, with 7 bases between. This CDR3 is 11 amino acids long. Germline CDR1 and CDR2: DFQATT and SNEGSKA (reference sequence). The CDR3 nucleotides read TGCAGTGCTTCCTCTGCCTACGAGCAGTACTTC. This encodes CSASSAYEQYF.

The genes are TRBV7-2 and TRBJ2-1; 7 bases map to TRBD2. The CDR3 consists of 15 residues. Germline CDR1 SGHTA, CDR2 FQGNSA. V lost 5 bases and J lost 10; bases outside the gene matches: 14. CDR3 DNA sequence: TGTGCCAGCAGCCCGGCGGGGGTGAGTCGGTTGGAGCAGTTCTTC. This translates into CASSPAGVSRLEQFF.

This clone was counted a few times. V and J are TRBV7-9 and TRBJ1-2; D is undetermined. Germline V CDR1 and CDR2: SEHNR, FQNEAQ (reference sequence). V was clipped by 5 bases and J by 11 bases, with 15 bases between them. CDR3 size: 12 residues. The CDR3 spells CASSPPGLEYTF. In DNA, the CDR3 is TGTGCCAGCAGCCCCCCCGGTTTGGAGTACACCTTC.

The chain recombines TRBV4-1 with TRBJ2-3; TRBD1 aligns across 7 bases. The CDR3 consists of 16 residues. In germline, CDR1 is MGHRA, CDR2 YSYEKL. With 1 base clipped from V and 4 bases from J, the junction kept 8 bases outside the gene matches. CDR3 sequence reads: CASSQAAGGWPDTQYF. For the CDR3, the DNA is TGCGCCAGCAGCCAAGCGGCAGGGGGATGGCCAGATACGCAGTATTTT.

The V call is TRBV27, the J call TRBJ2-3; possibly TRBD2 for D (5 bases). The CDR3 spans 15 residues. V lost 5 bases and J 4 bases, leaving 16 bases between the germline ends. CDR1 and CDR2 (germline): MNHEY, SMNVEV (reference sequence). CDR3 bases: TGTGCCAGCAGTCAATTCGACTATTTCGCAGATACGCAGTATTTT. It is translated as CASSQFDYFADTQYF.

The chain uses TRBV11-3 and TRBJ2-3; 12 bases agree with TRBD2. This CDR3 spans 20 amino acids. Looked up from germline, CDR1 is SGHNT and CDR2 is YENEEA. V dropped 6 bases and J dropped 3; count of bases not matched to a gene: 19. CDR3 amino acids: CASSSWTSGAPVGGTDTQYF. CDR3 in DNA: TGTGCCAGCAGTTCCTGGACTAGCGGGGCCCCGGTGGGGGGGACAGATACGCAGTATTTT.

In nucleotides, the CDR3 is TGTGCCAGCAGTCTTCCGGGACAGTACTCTGGAAACACCATATATTTT. This codes for CASSLPGQYSGNTIYF. The chain links TRBV6-6 to TRBJ1-3, with 7 bases lining up with TRBD1. V lost 5 bases to trimming and J lost 0 bases; unmatched junction nucleotides: 7. This CDR3 is 16 amino acids long. CDR1 is MNHNY, CDR2 SVGAGI, per germline (reference sequence).

The chain carries TRBV19 and TRBJ2-1; maybe TRBD1 (6 bases). This CDR3 comprises 12 residues. V was trimmed by 10 bases and J by 3 bases, leaving 10 bases between them. The V gene's germline CDR1 is LNHDA and CDR2 SQIVND (reference sequence). The CDR3 nucleotides are TGTGCCACGCAGGGGAACTACAATGAGCAGTTCTTC. It is translated as CATQGNYNEQFF.

The chain employs TRBV25-1 and TRBJ2-3; 9 positions agree with TRBD2. There are 16 residues in the CDR3. V lost 3 bases and J lost 1; bases outside the gene matches: 5. The germline gives CDR1 MGHDK, CDR2 SYGVNS. The DNA for the CDR3 is TGTGCCAGCAGTGATTCTAGACTAGCGGGCACAGATACGCAGTATTTT. As protein: CASSDSRLAGTDTQYF.